The source of this TCR beta chain is a study of T cell repertoires in cytomegalovirus infection. Findings and caveats of the study: Cumulative frequency (of public TCR beta family members) identified carriers of CMV plus the relevant HLA.

This clonotype was picked up many times. What it recognizes is unknown. CDR1 and CDR2 (germline): SGHTA, FQGNSA. The CDR3 is 13 residues long. Trimming cost V 5 bases and J 5 bases, with 12 bases left between them. TCRdb processed the reads anew with MiXCR; each CDR3 protein has one entry. This sample has hundreds of thousands of distinct CDR3 sequences; about 27% occur once, and the top ten carry 20%. The sample consisted of cultured PBMCs, taken from culture after CMV antigen stimulation. The TCR was taken from a human donor in good health (CMV status not recorded). Some clones in this sample may be carry-over from other donors' samples. The chain carries TRBV7-2 and TRBJ2-5; D is unclear. The CDR3 here is CASSKASLETQYF. The CDR3 coding sequence is TGTGCCAGCAGCAAAGCGAGTCTGGAGACCCAGTACTTC. Filled out from reference TRBV7-2 and TRBJ2-5, the complete variable domain reads GAGVSQSPSNKVTEKGKDVELRCDPISGHTALYWYRQSLGQGLEFLIYFQGNSAPDKSGLPSDRFSAERTGGSVSTLTIQRTQQEDSAVYLCASSKASLETQYFGPGTRLLVL.